The sequence of this T cell receptor (beta chain) was determined in a study of metastatic and nonmetastatic thyroid tumors. Study overall: Repertoires from blood and tumor or nodule tissue of malignant and benign thyroid patients were compared. General study findings and limits: Versus benign nodules, malignant thyroid tumors reportedly had significantly higher TCR beta diversity, in blood and tumor.

Study processing details: Clinicopathological groups differed in CDR3, with these differences serving to build a distant-metastasis classifier for papillary thyroid cancer. TCRdb reprocessed the PCR reads using MiXCR. TCRdb's processing, not the study's, gives the V and J calls here. The sample shows tens of thousands of clones, 20% to 25% of them seen only once. The sample holds many counts of this clone. Its antigen is still unknown. Thyroid surgery had not been preceded by any treatment in any patient. Specimen: blood. The source of this sequence is a female donor with papillary thyroid cancer or a benign thyroid nodule (not recorded which). Some clones in this sample may be carry-over from other donors' samples.

The CDR3 DNA reads TGCGCCAGCAGCTTAACGCAGGCCCAAGAGACCCAGTACTTC. Encoded protein: CASSLTQAQETQYF. The J gene is TRBJ2-5, the V gene TRBV5-1; D unresolved. Trimming stripped 2 bases from V and 1 base from J, with 9 bases between. The CDR3 runs to 14 residues. Germline CDR1 and CDR2: SGHRS and YFSETQ.